Shown below are 26 T cell receptor beta chains from a single sample sequenced in a study of T cells in Graves' hyperthyroidism and ophthalmopathy. Amplification of TCR beta CDR3 regions was performed using RNA transcripts as template. First-round RT-PCR targeting the TCR CDR3 was performed with the HTBI primer set. TCRdb re-analysed the multiplex PCR reads in MiXCR, keeping a single row per CDR3 protein. The sample contains around 390,000 distinct CDR3 sequences, roughly 15% of which appear only once. Specimen: blood. These receptor sequences come from a woman aged 25 to 39 with Graves' ophthalmopathy.

This clonotype was seen only once. The chain has TRBV20-1 and TRBJ2-3, with 16 positions matching TRBD2. The CDR3 runs to 18 residues. Germline V gives CDR1 DFQATT, CDR2 SNEGSKA (reference sequence). J lost 7 bases, V lost 3 bases, and 13 bases had no gene match. CDR3 DNA sequence: TGCAGTGCTAGGAGGGAGTTCGGGACTAGCGGGGGGGCCAATACGCAGTATTTT. This encodes CSARREFGTSGGANTQYF.

In this sample, this clonotype turned up many times. The J gene is TRBJ2-7, the V gene TRBV5-1, with no clear D. The length of the CDR3 is 16 residues. The V and J ends lost 0 bases and 2 bases respectively, with 15 bases between them. Germline V gene sequence: CDR1 SGHRS, CDR2 YFSETQ. The CDR3 loop is CASSLASRVHAYEQYF. The DNA for the CDR3 is TGCGCCAGCAGCTTGGCATCCCGGGTCCACGCCTACGAGCAGTACTTC. Full variable domain (missing parts from reference TRBV5-1 and TRBJ2-7): KAGVTQTPRYLIKTRGQQVTLSCSPISGHRSVSWYQQTPGQGLQFLFEYFSETQRNKGNFPGRFSGRQFSNSRSEMNVSTLELGDSALYLCASSLASRVHAYEQYFGPGTRLTVT.

This clonotype turned up a few times. J is TRBJ1-6 and V is TRBV20-1, with 9 bases identical to TRBD1. The trim removed 1 base at V and 7 bases at J, leaving 5 bases unmatched. From germline, CDR1 is DFQATT and CDR2 SNEGSKA (reference sequence). CDR3 size: 15 residues. As DNA, the CDR3 is TGCAGTGCTAGAGTAAATGGACAGGGGAATTCACCCCTCCACTTT. It translates to CSARVNGQGNSPLHF.

This clonotype was detected many times. J is TRBJ1-5 and V is TRBV20-1; TRBD1 matches 9 bases. J was trimmed by 5 bases and V by 3 bases; bases with no gene match: 2. CDR3 length: 13 amino acids. CDR1 and CDR2 (germline): DFQATT, SNEGSKA (reference sequence). The CDR3 region has the DNA TGCAGTGCTAGTACAGGGGGCGATCAGCCCCAGCATTTT. Protein product: CSASTGGDQPQHF.

This clonotype appeared many times. V gene TRBV7-8 combines with J gene TRBJ2-7, with D perhaps TRBD1 or TRBD2 (6 bases each). The CDR3 is made up of 14 amino acids. V lost 5 bases and J lost 3, with 14 bases in between. CDR1 is SGHVS, CDR2 FQNEAQ, per germline. The CDR3 DNA reads TGTGCCAGCAGCGGCCGAGGGGGAGGCTACGAGCAGTACTTC. Amino acid sequence: CASSGRGGGYEQYF.

This clonotype was recorded at least ten times. V and J are TRBV3-1 and TRBJ1-3; unclear D gene. The CDR3 sequence is 13 residues long. V shed 1 base and J shed 8 bases, with 9 bases lying between them. The germline V gene has CDR1 LGHDT and CDR2 YNNKEL (reference sequence). CDR3 in DNA: TGTGCCAGCAGCCAAGGTTGGCAGTACACCATATATTTT. Translated, it gives CASSQGWQYTIYF.

This clonotype was seen many times. The rearrangement joins TRBV9 to TRBJ2-5; possibly TRBD2 for D (5 bases). Germline CDR1 SGDLS, CDR2 YYNGEE. This CDR3 is built from 15 residues. V was cut by 7 bases and J by 4 bases, with 20 bases left in between. CDR3 in amino acids: CASGPRGIGPETQYF. The CDR3 DNA reads as TGTGCCAGCGGCCCCCGGGGTATCGGGCCAGAGACCCAGTACTTC.

This clonotype was counted many times. This chain uses TRBV19 with TRBJ1-1; D is undetermined. Per the germline V gene, CDR1 is LNHDA and CDR2 is SQIVND (reference sequence). The CDR3 is made up of 12 amino acids. Trimming stripped 7 bases from V and 7 bases from J, with 13 bases between. The CDR3 loop is CASMPQIGEAFF. CDR3 DNA sequence: TGTGCCAGTATGCCCCAAATCGGTGAAGCTTTCTTT.

As concerns this clonotype: One end of the junction does not line up with germline, which may come from a read error. This chain joins TRBV7-2 and TRBJ2-7, with TRBD2 as a possible D gene (5 bases). The CDR3 is 14 amino acids. Germline CDR1 reads SGHTA; CDR2 reads FQGNSA. CDR3 in amino acids: CASSQDRGFSEQYF. CDR3 nucleotides: TGCGCCAGCAGCCAAGATAGAGGGTTCAGCGAGCAGTACTTC.

Details on this clonotype: Being one base from a much bigger clone, this may be a read error. The chain uses TRBV15 and TRBJ1-1, with a weak D call TRBD1 (5 bases). CDR3 size: 15 residues. Trimming removed 7 bases from V and 0 bases from J, with 15 bases in between. Germline CDR1 is LNHNV and CDR2 is YYDKDF (reference sequence). The CDR3 region has the DNA TGTGCCACCAACACAAGGACAACCATGAACACTGAAGCTTTCTTT. Its protein product is CATNTRTTMNTEAFF.

As concerns this clonotype: An end of the junction differs from the germline gene, which may be a read error. The chain recombines TRBV28 with TRBJ1-4; the D gene is possibly TRBD1 (5 bases). In germline, CDR1 is MDHEN, CDR2 SYDVKM. There are 13 residues in the CDR3. DNA of the CDR3: TGTGCCAGCATCACGAGGGGTAATGAAAAACTGCCTTTT. Its translation: CASITRGNEKLPF.

This clonotype has ten or more counts. The chain employs TRBV18 and TRBJ2-1, with TRBD1 as a possible D gene (5 bases). The germline V and J ends were trimmed by 5 bases and 0 bases, with 11 bases remaining between them. The CDR3 has 15 amino acids. The V gene's germline CDR1 is KGHSH and CDR2 LQKENI. CDR3 amino acids: CASSFDRLSYNEQFF. Written as DNA, the CDR3 is TGTGCCAGCTCATTCGACAGACTCTCCTACAATGAGCAGTTCTTC.

This clonotype was recorded many times. The chain has TRBV28 and TRBJ1-1; D unclear. The CDR3 is 13 residues long. Germline CDR1 MDHEN, CDR2 SYDVKM. V was pared by 6 bases and J by 8 bases, with 16 bases between. The CDR3 DNA reads TGTGCCAGCAGCCTAGCGGTCTTGACGGAAGCTTTCTTT. It is translated as CASSLAVLTEAFF.

This clonotype was observed many times. The chain links TRBV7-2 to TRBJ2-4, with D maybe TRBD1 (6 bases). This CDR3 is 14 amino acids long. Trimming pared 6 bases from V and 0 bases from J, leaving 9 bases between. Germline CDR1 and CDR2: SGHTA and FQGNSA. CDR3 amino acids: CASRKQGAKNIQYF. The CDR3 nucleotides are TGTGCCAGCAGGAAACAGGGAGCCAAAAACATTCAGTACTTC.

This clonotype has a count of ten or more. The chain is built from TRBV7-8 and TRBJ2-2; 9 bases align to TRBD2. CDR1 is SGHVS and CDR2 is FQNEAQ in the germline V gene. The CDR3 is made up of 18 amino acids. J was trimmed by 0 bases and V by 7 bases; bases with no gene match: 12. The CDR3 DNA reads TGTGCCAGCAATAAACGGAGCGGGGGGATCACGAACACCGGGGAGCTGTTTTTT. Translated: CASNKRSGGITNTGELFF.

This clonotype showed up many times. The genes are TRBV7-2 and TRBJ1-1; 11 bases are shared with TRBD1. V lost 5 bases and J lost 12; bases outside the gene matches: 17. The CDR3 extends over 16 amino acids. Germline CDR1 is SGHTA and CDR2 is FQGNSA. CDR3 protein: CASSPRGEGQGGQTFF. As DNA, the CDR3 is TGTGCCAGCAGCCCTAGGGGGGAGGGACAGGGGGGGCAAACTTTCTTT.

This clonotype appeared many times. The chain carries TRBV3-1 and TRBJ2-3; tentatively, D is TRBD2 (5 bases). V shed 9 bases and J shed 0 bases, with 10 bases lying between them. In germline, CDR1 is LGHDT, CDR2 YNNKEL (reference sequence). This CDR3 is built from 13 residues. The CDR3 DNA follows: TGTGCCAGTGGGTTAGCGAGCACAGATACGCAGTATTTT. This codes for CASGLASTDTQYF.

This clonotype was counted many times. The V and J genes are TRBV18 and TRBJ2-2; D unresolved. The length of the CDR3 is 16 residues. Trimming shortened V by 3 bases and J by 1 base, and 12 bases separated the two germline ends. Germline values: CDR1 KGHSH, CDR2 LQKENI. CDR3 nucleotides: TGTGCCAGCTCACCCCTGGGTGGCGAGAACACCGGGGAGCTGTTTTTT. It specifies CASSPLGGENTGELFF.

The chain links TRBV4-2 to TRBJ2-5, with D tentatively TRBD1 or TRBD2 (5 bases each). The germline V and J ends were trimmed by 4 bases and 4 bases, with 13 bases remaining between them. CDR1 LGHNA and CDR2 YNFKEQ come from the germline V gene. This CDR3 spans 14 amino acids. The CDR3 sequence is CASSPGTERETQYF. The CDR3 coding sequence is TGTGCCAGCAGCCCAGGGACCGAACGAGAGACCCAGTACTTC.

This clonotype has at least ten counts. The rearrangement uses TRBV20-1 and TRBJ2-2; TRBD2 matches at 8 bases. V dropped 6 bases and J dropped 5; count of bases not matched to a gene: 11. The CDR3 has 15 residues. Germline CDR1 reads DFQATT; CDR2 reads SNEGSKA (reference sequence). The DNA of the CDR3 is TGCAGTGCCCAACCGGGGGGGGCGGTTACCGGGGAGCTGTTTTTT. This translates into CSAQPGGAVTGELFF.

At least ten counts were recorded for this clonotype. As DNA, the CDR3 is TGTGCCAGCTCACCACGGACAGGGGTAGCAGAAAAACTGTTTTTT. Translation gives CASSPRTGVAEKLFF. The chain recombines TRBV18 with TRBJ1-4, with TRBD1 matching over 9 bases. J lost 8 bases, V lost 1 base, and 5 bases had no gene match. The CDR3 spans 15 residues. The germline V gene encodes CDR1 KGHSH and CDR2 LQKENI.

The rearrangement uses TRBV6-2 or TRBV6-3 and TRBJ1-5; D unresolved. CDR3 length equals 14 residues. V dropped 3 bases and J dropped 3 bases, with 9 bases sitting between them. Looked up from germline, CDR1 is MNHEY and CDR2 is SVGEGT. Here the CDR3 reads CASSYFLSNQPQHF. CDR3 sequence (DNA): TGTGCCAGCAGTTATTTCTTGTCCAATCAGCCCCAGCATTTT.

The rearrangement uses TRBV20-1 and TRBJ2-3, with D perhaps TRBD2 (6 bases). CDR3 length: 16 amino acids. The germline V and J ends were trimmed by 1 base and 0 bases, with 14 bases remaining between them. Germline CDR1 and CDR2: DFQATT and SNEGSKA (reference sequence). CDR3 nucleotides: TGCAGTGCTAGAGCCGAGCCCGGGACTAGCACAGATACGCAGTATTTT. It encodes CSARAEPGTSTDTQYF.

The J gene is TRBJ2-1, the V gene TRBV7-2, with 12 bases that match TRBD1. Unmatched junction bases numbered 10, after V lost 5 bases and J lost 5 bases. The germline V gene encodes CDR1 SGHTA and CDR2 FQGNSA. The CDR3 is made up of 17 amino acids. The CDR3 spells CASSTCSGQGADNEQFF. In DNA, the CDR3 is TGTGCCAGCAGCACATGTTCGGGACAGGGGGCCGACAATGAGCAGTTCTTC.

This clonotype has more than one count but fewer than ten. A much larger clone sits a single nucleotide away, making a read error possible. The CDR3 does not end in the conserved phenylalanine or tryptophan, so this is likely a read error. The chain carries TRBV20-1 and TRBJ1-1, with D possibly TRBD1 on 5 matching bases. The CDR3 sequence is 15 residues long. V was clipped by 3 bases and J by 1 base, with 15 bases between them. Germline lookup yields CDR1 DFQATT and CDR2 SNEGSKA (reference sequence). The CDR3 sequence is CSASWDAGRNTEAFL. The CDR3 DNA reads as TGCAGTGCTAGCTGGGACGCGGGGAGGAACACTGAAGCTTTCCTT.

The chain is built from TRBV28 and TRBJ1-2; the D is unclear. The V gene lost 2 bases and the J gene lost 8 bases, with 15 bases spanning the gap. The CDR3 is 14 amino acids. The V gene's germline CDR1 is MDHEN and CDR2 SYDVKM. CDR3 loop: CASSLVGPPPGYTF. CDR3 bases: TGTGCCAGCAGTTTAGTGGGCCCCCCGCCGGGCTACACCTTC.